Listed here is a single T cell receptor (beta chain). It lacks a known antigen. Base qualities are missing; no much larger clone stands one base away. Bulk unsorted tissue served as the source for RNA extraction, and RNA quality was assessed using a NanoDrop ND-1000 and an Agilent 2100. Donors were newly diagnosed lung cancer patients admitted for thoracic surgery in China between August and November 2014, without prior chemotherapy. Patients with previous radiotherapy or chemotherapy, or with another concurrent cancer, were excluded from the study. Pieces of surgical tissue measuring roughly 1-2.2 cm3 were kept in RNAlater solution and stored at -80 degrees C until use. The entry originates in a study of tumor and adjacent non-tumor tissue in lung cancer (dated by TCRdb to the late 2010s). Regarding the complete study: The cohort included some 11 adenocarcinoma, 2 squamous cell carcinoma and 1 small cell lung cancer patients. In total, sequencing yielded some 130 million productive TCRbeta reads, which works out to an average of around 3.9 million reads per sample. For each patient, one tumor sample and one normal lung sample were taken, giving approximately 33 paired specimens that underwent TCRbeta CDR3 sequencing. The study compared bulk TCRbeta repertoires from lung tumor tissue and matched distant non-tumor lung tissue of some 14 lung cancer patients. Among the roughly 15 patients, ages ranged from roughly 31 to 85 years, around ten were men and 5 were women, and disease was TNM stage I to III.

Libraries were prepared through multiplex PCR. Sequencing used an Illumina HiSeq 2500. TCRbeta libraries were constructed through three rounds of nested PCR with primers (Table S4) according to protocols modified from ARM-PCR. Before sequencing, PCR products of 200-500 bp were cut from the gel and purified using the QIAquick gel extraction kit. Per the original workflow: Trimmomatic was used to clean the reads, FLASH merged the cleaned reads into complete CDR3 sequences, and MiTCR assigned the sequences to V(D)J germline segments. VDJtools was used to compute clonal diversity as the inverse Simpson's index. In-frame sequences lacking a premature stop codon were counted as productive reads. TCRdb trimmed public reads at Q25 via fastp, called clones via MiXCR and kept in-frame beta chains. Every CDR3 protein is listed once, alongside the most common genes and DNA of its rows. The V and J calls, along with clone size, are taken from TCRdb and not from the paper's own processing. A total of around 99,000 distinct CDR3 sequences appear in this sample, more than 60% of them only once. 37% of the sample rests with the top ten.

V gives up 6 bases and J gives up 9 bases, and the segment between their germline ends measures 6 bases. Sequences DFQATT (CDR1) and SNEGSKA (CDR2) are obtained from the germline V gene (reference sequence). There are 9 amino acids in the CDR3, from cysteine to phenylalanine inclusive. Only the CDR3 DNA is retained, 27 bases long and in frame from the first base. Results the study describes overall, beyond this receptor: In normal lung, the top 100 clones accounted for a significantly larger cumulative share of the repertoire than in tumor tissue. Younger patients had significantly higher TCR diversity, and higher tumor TCR diversity was associated with shorter overall and disease-free survival. Only 15 or so patients were included in the cohort, and the need for larger samples and more detailed clinical data was noted by the authors. Neither the sequencing platform nor unique molecular identifiers are mentioned in the methods. Because peripheral blood was not sequenced, the blood TCRbeta repertoires of the lung cancer patients in the study went unexamined. TCR diversity (inverse Simpson) was significantly higher in tumor than in normal lung tissue (431.37 vs 166.20, P = 0.0075, Mann-Whitney U test).

Specimen: lung tumor tissue. This chain joins TRBV20-1 to TRBJ2-1, with the D segment identity uncertain. The source is a woman aged 55-69 years with non-small cell lung cancer. The base sequence is TGCAGTGCGGATAGTGAGCAGTTCTTC. The translation is CSADSEQFF.